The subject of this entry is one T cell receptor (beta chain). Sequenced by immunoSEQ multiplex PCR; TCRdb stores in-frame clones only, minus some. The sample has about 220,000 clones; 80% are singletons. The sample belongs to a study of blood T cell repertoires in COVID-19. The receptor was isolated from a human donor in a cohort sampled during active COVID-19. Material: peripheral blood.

CDR3 in amino acids: CAISVIADTEAFF. For the CDR3, the DNA is TGTGCCATCAGTGTTATAGCGGACACTGAAGCTTTCTTT. This chain links TRBV10-3 with TRBJ1-1; no reliable D call. With 4 bases removed from V and 3 bases from J, the gap between germline ends came to 9 bases. Germline V gives CDR1 ENHRY, CDR2 SYGVKD. The CDR3 extends over 13 amino acids.